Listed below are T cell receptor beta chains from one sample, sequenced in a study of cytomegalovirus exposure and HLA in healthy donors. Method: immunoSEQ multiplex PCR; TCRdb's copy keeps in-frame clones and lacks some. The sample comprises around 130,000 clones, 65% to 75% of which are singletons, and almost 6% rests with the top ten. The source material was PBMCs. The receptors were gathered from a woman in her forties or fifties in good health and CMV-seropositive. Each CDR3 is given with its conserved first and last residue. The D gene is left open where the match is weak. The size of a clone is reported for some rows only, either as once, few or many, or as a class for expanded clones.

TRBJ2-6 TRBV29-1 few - TGCAGCGTTCTATCCTCTGGGGCCAACGTCCTGACTTTC CSVLSSGANVLTF
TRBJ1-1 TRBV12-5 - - TGTGCTAGTGGTTTGGGAGCAGGGGCCGCTGAAGCTTTCTTT CASGLGAGAAEAFF
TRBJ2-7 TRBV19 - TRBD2 TGTGCCAGTAGTTATACTAGCGGCGACGAGCAGTACTTC CASSYTSGDEQYF
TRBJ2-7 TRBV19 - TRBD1 TGTGCCAGTAGTACTAACAGGGGGCCCTACGAGCAGTACTTC CASSTNRGPYEQYF
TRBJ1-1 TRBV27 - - TGTGCCAGCAGTTCGACAACTGAAGCTTTCTTT CASSSTTEAFF
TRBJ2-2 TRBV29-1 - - TGCAGCGTTGGCGACAGGAACACCGGGGAGCTGTTTTTT CSVGDRNTGELFF
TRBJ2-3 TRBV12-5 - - TGTGCTAGTGGTTTGGTAGGACTGATAACCTCTAGCACAGATACGCAGTATTTT CASGLVGLITSSTDTQYF
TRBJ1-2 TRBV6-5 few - - CASSPDFRGYTF
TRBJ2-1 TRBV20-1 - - TGCAGTGCTAGGATTAGTGAGCAGTTCTTC CSARISEQFF
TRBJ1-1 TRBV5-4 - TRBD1 TGTGCCAGCAACCCGGACAGGGGCACTGAAGCTTTCTTT CASNPDRGTEAFF
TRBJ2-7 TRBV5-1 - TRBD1 TGCGCCAGCAGGCGTTTTTCAGGGGGCTACGAGCAGTACTTC CASRRFSGGYEQYF
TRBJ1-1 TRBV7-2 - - TGTGCCAGCAACCCTGGGCCGGCGAACACTGAAGCTTTCTTT CASNPGPANTEAFF
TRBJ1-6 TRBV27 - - TGTGCCAGCAGTTCGGAACGGCTGGAGGGCCCAAATTCACCCCTCCACTTT CASSSERLEGPNSPLHF
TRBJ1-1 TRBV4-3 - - TGCGCCAGCAGCCCCCGGAGGTACACTGAAGCTTTCTTT CASSPRRYTEAFF
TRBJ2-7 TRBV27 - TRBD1 TGTGCCAGCAGTTTACTAGGGACAGGGAAAGGGTACGAGCAGTACTTC CASSLLGTGKGYEQYF
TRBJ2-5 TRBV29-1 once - TGCAGCGTTGAAAACTCTCAAGAGACCCAGTACTTC CSVENSQETQYF
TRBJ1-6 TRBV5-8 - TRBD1 TGTGCCAGCAGCTTGCGACAGGGGGCTCTTTCACCCCTCCACTTT CASSLRQGALSPLHF
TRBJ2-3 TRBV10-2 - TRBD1 TGCGCCAGCAGTCTAGGGGGCCCGACAGATACGCAGTATTTT CASSLGGPTDTQYF
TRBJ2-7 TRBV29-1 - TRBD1 TGCAGCGTTGGCCGGACAGGGGCCTACGAGCAGTACTTC CSVGRTGAYEQYF
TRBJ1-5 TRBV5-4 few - TGTGCCAGCAGCTCGGGGGGGTTCGGGCAGCCCCAGCATTTT CASSSGGFGQPQHF
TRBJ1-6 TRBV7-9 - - TGTGCCAGCAGCTCGGGAGCGGATTCACCCCTCCACTTT CASSSGADSPLHF
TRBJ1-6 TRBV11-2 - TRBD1 TGTGCCAGCAGCCCCCGACAGGGGAATTCACCCCTCCACTTT CASSPRQGNSPLHF
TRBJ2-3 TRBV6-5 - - TGTGCCGCCCGGCGAGGCGATACGCAGTATTTT CAARRGDTQYF
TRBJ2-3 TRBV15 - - TGTGCCACCAGCTTGAGCGGGTTCACAGATACGCAGTATTTT CATSLSGFTDTQYF
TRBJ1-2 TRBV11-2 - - TGTGCCAGCAGCAACCCGAAATTCGGGTTTGGGTATGGCTACACCTTC CASSNPKFGFGYGYTF
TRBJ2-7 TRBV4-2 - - TGTGCCAGCAGCCAAGACTATGGGACTTCCTACGAGCAGTACTTC CASSQDYGTSYEQYF
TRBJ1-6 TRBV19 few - TGTGCCAGTAGTAGAGGGACACCTGGCGGGTCACCCCTCCACTTT CASSRGTPGGSPLHF
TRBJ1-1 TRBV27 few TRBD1 TGTGCCAGCAGTTCTAACAGGGGTAAGGCTTTCTTT CASSSNRGKAFF
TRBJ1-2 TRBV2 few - TGTGCCAGCAGTGAAAGTCGGGGGAGCAAGTACTATGGCTACACCTTC CASSESRGSKYYGYTF
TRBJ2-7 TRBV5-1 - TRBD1 TGCGCCAGCAGCTTTTCCGGGACAGGGGAAGCCGAGCAGTACTTC CASSFSGTGEAEQYF
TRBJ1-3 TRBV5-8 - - TGTGCCAGCACCCGACAGATTATTTCCTCTGGAAACACCATATATTTT CASTRQIISSGNTIYF
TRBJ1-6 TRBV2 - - TGTGCCAGCAGCACCCCTGACAGCTCAGCAACCTATAATTCACCCCTCCACTTT CASSTPDSSATYNSPLHF
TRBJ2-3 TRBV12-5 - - TGTGCTAGTGGTTTGCAGGGTACAGATACGCAGTATTTT CASGLQGTDTQYF
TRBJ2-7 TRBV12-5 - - TGTGCTAGTGGTCGTGGGACTCTTTCCTACGAGCAGTACTTC CASGRGTLSYEQYF
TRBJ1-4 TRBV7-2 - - TGTGCCAGCAGCTCGAACGGAGCTAATGAAAAACTGTTTTTT CASSSNGANEKLFF
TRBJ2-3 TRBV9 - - TGTGCCAGCAGCGTAGGAGACAGCGCAGATACGCAGTATTTT CASSVGDSADTQYF
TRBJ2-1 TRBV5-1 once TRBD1 TGCGCCAGCACTTCTTTGGGACAGGGTTTGAATGAGCAGTTCTTC CASTSLGQGLNEQFF
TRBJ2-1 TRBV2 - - TGTGCCAGCAGTCCCGAACTTAGCTCCTACAATGAGCAGTTCTTC CASSPELSSYNEQFF
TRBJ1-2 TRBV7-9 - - TGTTCCAGCAGCTTAACGGGCTATGGCTACACCTTC CSSSLTGYGYTF
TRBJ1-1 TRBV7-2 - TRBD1 TGTGCCAGCAGCTTCGGGACAGGGTTGAACACTGAAGCTTTCTTT CASSFGTGLNTEAFF